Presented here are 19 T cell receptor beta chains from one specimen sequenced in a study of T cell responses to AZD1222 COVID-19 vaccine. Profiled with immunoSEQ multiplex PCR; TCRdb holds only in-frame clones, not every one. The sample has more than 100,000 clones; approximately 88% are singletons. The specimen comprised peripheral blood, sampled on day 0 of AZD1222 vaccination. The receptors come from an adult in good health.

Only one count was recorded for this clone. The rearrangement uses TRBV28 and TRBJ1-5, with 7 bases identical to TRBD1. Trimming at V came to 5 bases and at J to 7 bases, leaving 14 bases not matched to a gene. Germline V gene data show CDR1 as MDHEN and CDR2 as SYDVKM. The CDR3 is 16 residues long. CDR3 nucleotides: TGTGCCAGCAGTCCCCGACAGGGCCCTGTACCCCAGCCCCAGCATTTT. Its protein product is CASSPRQGPVPQPQHF.

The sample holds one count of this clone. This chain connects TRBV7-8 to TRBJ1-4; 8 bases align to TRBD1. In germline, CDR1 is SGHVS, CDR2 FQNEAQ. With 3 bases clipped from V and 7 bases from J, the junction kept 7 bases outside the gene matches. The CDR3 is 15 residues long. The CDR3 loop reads CASSLGGQGSEKLFF. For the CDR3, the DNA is TGTGCCAGCAGCTTGGGAGGACAGGGTAGTGAAAAACTGTTTTTT.

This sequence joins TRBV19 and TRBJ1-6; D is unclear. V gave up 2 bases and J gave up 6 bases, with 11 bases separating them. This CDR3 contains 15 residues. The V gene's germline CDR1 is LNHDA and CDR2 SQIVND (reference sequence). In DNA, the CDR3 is TGTGCCAGTAGTATAAGTTCCAGAGGTAATTCACCCCTCCACTTT. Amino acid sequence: CASSISSRGNSPLHF.

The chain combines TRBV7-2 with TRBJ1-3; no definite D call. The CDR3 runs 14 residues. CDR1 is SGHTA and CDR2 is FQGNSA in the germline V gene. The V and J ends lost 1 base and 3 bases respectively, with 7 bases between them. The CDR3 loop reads CASSLEGFGNTIYF. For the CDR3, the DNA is TGTGCCAGCAGCTTAGAAGGGTTTGGAAACACCATATATTTT.

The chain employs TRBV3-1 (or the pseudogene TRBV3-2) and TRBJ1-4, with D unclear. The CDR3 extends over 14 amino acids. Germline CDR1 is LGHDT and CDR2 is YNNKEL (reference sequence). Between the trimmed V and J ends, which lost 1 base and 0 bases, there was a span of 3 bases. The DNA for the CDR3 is TGTGCCAGCAGCCAAGGCGCAACTAATGAAAAACTGTTTTTT. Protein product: CASSQGATNEKLFF.

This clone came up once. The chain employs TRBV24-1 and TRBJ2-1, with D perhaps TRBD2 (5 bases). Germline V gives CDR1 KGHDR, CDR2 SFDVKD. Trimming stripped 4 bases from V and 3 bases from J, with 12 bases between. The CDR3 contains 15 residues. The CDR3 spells CATSDGLRGYNEQFF. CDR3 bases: TGTGCCACCAGTGACGGACTGAGAGGCTACAATGAGCAGTTCTTC.

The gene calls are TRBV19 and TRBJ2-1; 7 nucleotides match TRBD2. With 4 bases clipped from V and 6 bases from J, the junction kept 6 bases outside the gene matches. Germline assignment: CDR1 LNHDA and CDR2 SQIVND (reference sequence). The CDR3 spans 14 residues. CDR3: CASSTRLAFNEQFF. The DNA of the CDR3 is TGTGCCAGTAGTACACGACTAGCCTTCAATGAGCAGTTCTTC.

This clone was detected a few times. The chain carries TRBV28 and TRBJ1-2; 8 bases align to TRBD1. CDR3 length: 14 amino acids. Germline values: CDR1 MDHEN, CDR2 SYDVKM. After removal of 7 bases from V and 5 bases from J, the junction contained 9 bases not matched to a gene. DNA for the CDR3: TGTGCCAGCACCAGAGCGACAGGGGAATATGGCTACACCTTC. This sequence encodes CASTRATGEYGYTF.

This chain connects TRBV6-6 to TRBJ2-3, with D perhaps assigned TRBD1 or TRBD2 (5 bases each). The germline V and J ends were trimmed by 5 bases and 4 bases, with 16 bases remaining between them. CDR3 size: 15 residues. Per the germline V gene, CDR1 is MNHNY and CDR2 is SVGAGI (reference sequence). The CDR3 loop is CASSGQGVPPDTQYF. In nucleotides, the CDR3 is TGTGCCAGCAGTGGGCAGGGAGTTCCCCCAGATACGCAGTATTTT.

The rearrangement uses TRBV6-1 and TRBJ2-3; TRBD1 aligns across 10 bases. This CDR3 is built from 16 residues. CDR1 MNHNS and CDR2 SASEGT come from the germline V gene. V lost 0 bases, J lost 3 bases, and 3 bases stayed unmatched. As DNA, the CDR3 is TGTGCCAGCAGTGAAGCGCCGGGACAGGGGACAGATACGCAGTATTTT. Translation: CASSEAPGQGTDTQYF.

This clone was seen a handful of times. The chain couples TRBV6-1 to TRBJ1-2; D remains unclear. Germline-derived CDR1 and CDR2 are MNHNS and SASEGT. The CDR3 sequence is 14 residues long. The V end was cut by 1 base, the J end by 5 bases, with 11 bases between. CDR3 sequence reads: CASSEGEEGYGYTF. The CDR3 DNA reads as TGTGCCAGCAGTGAAGGGGAAGAAGGATATGGCTACACCTTC.

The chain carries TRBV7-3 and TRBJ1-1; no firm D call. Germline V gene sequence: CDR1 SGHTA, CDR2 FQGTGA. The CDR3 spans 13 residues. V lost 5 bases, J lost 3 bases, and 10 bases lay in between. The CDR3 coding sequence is TGTGCCAGCAGCCGGCCCCCCGACACTGAAGCTTTCTTT. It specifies CASSRPPDTEAFF.

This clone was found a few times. In DNA, the CDR3 is TGTGCCAGCAGCCAAGATCTAGACTTGCTAAGGAATCAGCCCCAGCATTTT. Its translation is CASSQDLDLLRNQPQHF. The rearrangement joins TRBV3-1 (or the pseudogene TRBV3-2) to TRBJ1-5; D ambiguous. Per germline, CDR1 LGHDT and CDR2 YNNKEL (reference sequence). V was pared by 0 bases and J by 4 bases, with 16 bases between. The CDR3 is made up of 17 amino acids.

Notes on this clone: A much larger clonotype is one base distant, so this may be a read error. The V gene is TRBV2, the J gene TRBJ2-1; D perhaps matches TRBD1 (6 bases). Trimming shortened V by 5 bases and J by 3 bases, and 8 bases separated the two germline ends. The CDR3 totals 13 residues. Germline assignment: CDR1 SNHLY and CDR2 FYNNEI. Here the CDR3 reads CASSRDNYNEQFF. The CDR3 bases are TGTGCCAGCAGTCGGGACAACTACAATGAGCAGTTCTTC.

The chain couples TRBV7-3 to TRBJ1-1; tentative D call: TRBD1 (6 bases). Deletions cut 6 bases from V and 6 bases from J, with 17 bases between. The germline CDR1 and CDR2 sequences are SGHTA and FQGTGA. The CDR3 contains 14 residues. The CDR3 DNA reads TGTGCCAGCAGTGATACAGGGTTTGGAGCTGAAGCTTTCTTT. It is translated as CASSDTGFGAEAFF.

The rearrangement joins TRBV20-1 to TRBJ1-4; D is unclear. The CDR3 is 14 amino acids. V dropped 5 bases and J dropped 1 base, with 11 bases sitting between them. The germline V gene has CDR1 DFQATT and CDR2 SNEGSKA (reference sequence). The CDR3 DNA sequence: TGCAGTGCTCGTGACCGAATAACTAATGAAAAACTGTTTTTT. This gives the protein CSARDRITNEKLFF.

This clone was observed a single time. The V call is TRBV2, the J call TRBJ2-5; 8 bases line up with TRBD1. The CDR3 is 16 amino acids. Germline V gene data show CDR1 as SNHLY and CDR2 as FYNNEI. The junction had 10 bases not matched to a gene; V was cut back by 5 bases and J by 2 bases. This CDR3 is CASSSRQGFLQETQYF. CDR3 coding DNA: TGTGCCAGCAGTTCCCGACAGGGGTTTCTTCAAGAGACCCAGTACTTC. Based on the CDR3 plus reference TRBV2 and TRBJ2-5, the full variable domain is EPEVTQTPSHQVTQMGQEVILRCVPISNHLYFYWYRQILGQKVEFLVSFYNNEISEKSEIFDDQFSVERPDGSNFTLKIRSTKLEDSAMYFCASSSRQGFLQETQYFGPGTRLLVL.

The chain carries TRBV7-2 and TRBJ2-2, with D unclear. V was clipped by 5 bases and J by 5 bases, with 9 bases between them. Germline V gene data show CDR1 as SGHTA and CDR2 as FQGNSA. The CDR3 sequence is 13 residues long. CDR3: CASSPSVTGELFF. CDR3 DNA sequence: TGTGCCAGCAGCCCTTCTGTGACCGGGGAGCTGTTTTTT.

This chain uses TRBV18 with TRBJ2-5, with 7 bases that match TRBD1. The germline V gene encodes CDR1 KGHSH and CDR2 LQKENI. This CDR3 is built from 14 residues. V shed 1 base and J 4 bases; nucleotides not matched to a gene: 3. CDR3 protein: CASSPLTGPETQYF. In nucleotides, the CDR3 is TGTGCCAGCTCACCACTGACAGGGCCAGAGACCCAGTACTTC.